This T cell receptor (beta chain) was sequenced for a study of shared clonotypes between healthy human individuals. Study-wide context: A few men and a couple of women, aged 18 to 49, were donors. Three plates each covered CD4 naive and memory; CD8 naive two, CD8 memory one. Study-wide findings and caveats: A handful of donors showed sharing of approximately 5% of naive CD4 clonotypes.

Germline CDR1 and CDR2: MNHNS and SASEGT. The V and J ends lost 3 bases and 4 bases, in that order; junction bases with no gene match: 14. This CDR3 is built from 17 residues. A note on this clone: What it recognizes is unknown.

The assay was immunoSEQ multiplex PCR, and TCRdb's table has in-frame clones only and misses some. The data hold fewer than 1.6 million clones, with approximately 98.5% observed a single time. This TCR was sampled from a man aged 30 to 45 in good health. This chain uses TRBV6-1 with TRBJ1-2, with 7 bases lining up with TRBD1. The specimen was naive CD4+ T cells sorted from blood. The subset was: CD45RA+ positively selected. The CDR3 region is CASSEETGRPYRYGYTF. DNA of the CDR3: TGTGCCAGCAGTGAGGAGACAGGGCGACCCTACCGCTATGGCTACACCTTC.